The source of this T cell receptor beta chain is a study of T cells after yellow fever vaccination. Study conclusions and caveats: When the response was secondary, it was weaker but reached its peak faster, day 5 versus 15. Some clonotypes were seen in both the CD4 and the CD8 compartments. These made up a small share and likely arose from convergent recombination. Researchers cautioned that FACS-sorted repertoires could harbor abundant clonotypes contaminating from the bulk population.

Via MiXCR, TCRdb re-called the 5' RACE reads, giving one row per CDR3 protein. The sample has 300,000 to 400,000 distinct CDR3 sequences; about 6.2% are singletons. With respect to this clonotype: Its target is unknown.

The germline CDR1 and CDR2 sequences are MNHEY and SVGAGI. With 4 bases removed from V and 8 bases from J, the gap between germline ends came to 14 bases. This CDR3 has 14 residues. The source material was PBMCs, sampled 5 days after the yellow fever booster vaccination. This TCR came from a man aged 25 to 40 who received the YFV17D yellow fever vaccine. The gene calls are TRBV6-5 and TRBJ1-4; D gene unclear. The CDR3 coding sequence is TGTGCCAGCAGTTCCCCGGTGGGTTGGGAAAAACTGTTTTTT. Protein sequence: CASSSPVGWEKLFF.